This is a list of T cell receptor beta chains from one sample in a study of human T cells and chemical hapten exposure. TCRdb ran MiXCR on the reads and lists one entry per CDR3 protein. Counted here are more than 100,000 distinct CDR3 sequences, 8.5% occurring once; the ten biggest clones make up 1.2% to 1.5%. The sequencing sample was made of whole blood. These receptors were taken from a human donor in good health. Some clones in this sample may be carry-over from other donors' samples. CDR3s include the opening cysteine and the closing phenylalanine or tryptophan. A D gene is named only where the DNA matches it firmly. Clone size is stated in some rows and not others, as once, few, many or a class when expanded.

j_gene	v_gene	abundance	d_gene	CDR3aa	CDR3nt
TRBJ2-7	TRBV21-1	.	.	CASSKKQGQLTYEQYF	TGTGCCAGCAGCAAAAAACAGGGCCAACTCACCTACGAGCAGTACTTC
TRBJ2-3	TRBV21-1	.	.	CASSNPRGDRGTPSVADTQYF	TGTGCCAGCAGCAATCCCCGGGGGGACAGGGGCACTCCGTCGGTGGCAGATACGCAGTATTTT
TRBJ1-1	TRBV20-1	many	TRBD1	CSASSSQGAIAFF	TGCAGTGCTAGCTCATCACAGGGGGCAATAGCTTTCTTT
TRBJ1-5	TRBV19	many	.	CASSIDGTLHQPQHF	TGTGCCAGTAGTATAGACGGCACCTTACATCAGCCCCAGCATTTT
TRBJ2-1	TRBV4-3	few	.	CASSQEKLRRDSYNEQFF	TGCGCCAGCAGCCAAGAAAAGCTACGACGGGATTCCTACAATGAGCAGTTCTTC
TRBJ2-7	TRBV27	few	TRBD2	CASRPLGLADSYEQYF	TGTGCCAGCAGACCGCTCGGACTAGCGGATTCCTACGAGCAGTACTTC
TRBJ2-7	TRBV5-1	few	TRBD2	CASSLRTSGTYEQYF	TGCGCCAGCAGCTTGAGGACTAGCGGCACCTACGAGCAGTACTTC
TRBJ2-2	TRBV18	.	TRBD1	CASSNGQGTGELFF	TGTGCCAGCTCAAACGGACAGGGTACCGGGGAGCTGTTTTTT
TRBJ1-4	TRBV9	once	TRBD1	CASSVDRGPNEKLFF	TGTGCCAGCAGCGTGGACAGGGGGCCCAATGAAAAACTGTTTTTT
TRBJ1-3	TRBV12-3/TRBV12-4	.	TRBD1	CASRTGYSGNTIYF	TGTGCCAGCAGGACAGGGTACTCTGGAAACACCATATATTTT
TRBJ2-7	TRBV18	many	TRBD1	CASSPPGQGFYEQYF	TGTGCCAGCTCACCTCCGGGACAGGGGTTCTACGAGCAGTACTTC
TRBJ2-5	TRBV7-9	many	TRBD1	CASSLGQVETQYF	TGTGCCAGCAGCTTGGGACAGGTTGAGACCCAGTACTTC
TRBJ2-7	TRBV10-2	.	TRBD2	CASSEKLTSVQEQYF	TGCGCCAGCAGTGAAAAATTGACTAGCGTGCAAGAGCAGTACTTC
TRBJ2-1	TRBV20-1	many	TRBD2	CSAALAGRNEQFF	TGCAGTGCTGCTTTAGCGGGACGCAATGAGCAGTTCTTC
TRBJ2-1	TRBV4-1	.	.	CASSPDSKVSYNEQFF	TGCGCCAGCAGCCCGGACAGTAAGGTATCCTACAATGAGCAGTTCTTC
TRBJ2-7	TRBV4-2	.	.	CASSQEKEGRSYEQYF	TGTGCCAGCAGCCAAGAAAAGGAGGGGAGGTCGTACGAGCAGTACTTC
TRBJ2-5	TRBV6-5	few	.	CASSYDLDEETQYF	TGTGCCAGCAGTTACGATCTGGACGAAGAGACCCAGTACTTC
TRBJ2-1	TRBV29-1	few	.	CSVDKGDNEQFF	TGCAGCGTTGATAAGGGGGACAATGAGCAGTTCTTC
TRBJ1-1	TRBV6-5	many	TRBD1	CASRINRGLNTEAFF	TGTGCCAGCAGGATAAACAGGGGTTTGAACACTGAAGCTTTCTTT
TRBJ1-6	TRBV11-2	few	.	CASSFWPRTDIVIDYNSPLHF	TGTGCCAGCAGCTTTTGGCCGCGGACGGATATAGTTATCGACTATAATTCACCCCTCCACTTT
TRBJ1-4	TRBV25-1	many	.	CASSPEREKLFF	TGTGCCAGCAGTCCGGAGAGGGAAAAACTGTTTTTT
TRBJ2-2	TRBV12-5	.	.	CASGPEEGLNTGELFF	TGTGCTAGTGGACCCGAAGAGGGCTTGAACACCGGGGAGCTGTTTTTT
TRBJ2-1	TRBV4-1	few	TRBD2	CASSPPASGDQEQFF	TGCGCCAGCAGCCCCCCGGCTAGCGGGGATCAAGAGCAGTTCTTC
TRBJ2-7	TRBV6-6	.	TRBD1	CASSYSGQGEQYF	TGTGCCAGCAGTTACTCGGGACAGGGCGAGCAGTACTTC
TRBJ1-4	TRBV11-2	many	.	CASSLVGTGLLVEKLFF	TGTGCCAGCAGCTTAGTAGGTACAGGGTTGTTGGTTGAAAAACTGTTTTTT